One and the same sample provided the 5 T cell receptor beta chains below, sequenced in a study of T cell responses to AZD1222 COVID-19 vaccine. TCRdb keeps only in-frame clones here, not all; method: immunoSEQ multiplex PCR. The profile shows around 150,000 clones, about 92% of them singletons. The input for sequencing was peripheral blood, taken 28 days after the second AZD1222 dose. These receptors were taken from an adult who received the AZD1222 COVID-19 vaccine.

The V gene is TRBV5-5, the J gene TRBJ1-2, with D uncertain. Deletions cut 0 bases from V and 6 bases from J, with 6 bases between. Germline V gene lookup returns CDR1 SGHKS and CDR2 YYEKEE (reference sequence). The CDR3 is made up of 12 amino acids. DNA for the CDR3: TGTGCCAGCAGCTTGGGGAGCCATGGCTACACCTTC. The encoded protein is CASSLGSHGYTF.

This rearrangement joins TRBV2 to TRBJ2-2, with 7 bases aligning to TRBD2. J gave up 7 bases and V 7 bases, and 12 bases lay outside the gene matches. The CDR3 has 15 amino acids. In germline, CDR1 is SNHLY, CDR2 FYNNEI. CDR3 region: CASNPTSSPGGELFF. The CDR3 DNA reads TGTGCCAGCAACCCGACTAGCAGTCCGGGCGGGGAGCTGTTTTTT. Looking up the rest from reference TRBV2 and TRBJ2-2 gives the full variable domain: EPEVTQTPSHQVTQMGQEVILRCVPISNHLYFYWYRQILGQKVEFLVSFYNNEISEKSEIFDDQFSVERPDGSNFTLKIRSTKLEDSAMYFCASNPTSSPGGELFFGEGSRLTVL.

This clone was counted only a few times. The V gene is TRBV18, the J gene TRBJ2-7; D may be TRBD2 (5 bases). With 2 bases removed from V and 7 bases from J, the gap between germline ends came to 12 bases. CDR1 and CDR2 (germline): KGHSH, LQKENI. The CDR3 extends over 13 amino acids. This chain's CDR3 is CASSPEGKGEQYF. Here the CDR3 DNA reads TGTGCCAGCTCACCAGAGGGAAAAGGTGAGCAGTACTTC.

This sequence joins TRBV10-3 and TRBJ2-7; 7 bases agree with TRBD2. The trim removed 11 bases at V and 0 bases at J, leaving 7 bases unmatched. Germline CDR1 and CDR2: ENHRY and SYGVKD. CDR3 length equals 13 residues. CDR3 loop: CAVQRGTSYEQYF. DNA for the CDR3: TGTGCCGTGCAGCGGGGTACCTCCTACGAGCAGTACTTC.

The chain carries TRBV25-1 and TRBJ2-3, with a possible D match to TRBD1 (5 bases). Germline lookup yields CDR1 MGHDK and CDR2 SYGVNS. This CDR3 has 12 amino acids. The chain's CDR3 is CAVGVRTDTQYF. For the CDR3, the DNA is TGTGCAGTAGGGGTCCGCACAGATACGCAGTATTTT.